This TCR beta chain originates from a study of CD8 T cells in Susac syndrome. Peripheral blood CD8+ and CD4+ T cells were profiled by TCR beta sequencing. As judged by recently defined diagnostic criteria, patients with Susac syndrome had definite or probable disease. Whole-study results and caveats: The study admitted that it had a relatively small number of individuals in its TCR sequencing and HLA analysis.

As concerns this clonotype: Its antigen is currently unknown.

RNA amounts of about 0.45 to 1 ug underwent reverse transcription with random hexamers. TCRdb called the immunoSEQ multiplex PCR reads again in MiXCR, with one record for every CDR3 protein. Found here are around 200,000 distinct CDR3 sequences, approximately 94% of them singletons; the top ten hold approximately 0.1%. The origin of this receptor is a human donor with Susac syndrome. The source material was CD4+ T cells from PBMCs.

The CDR3 DNA reads as TGCAGCGTTGCTGTGAACACTGAAGCTTTCTTT. Its translation: CSVAVNTEAFF. This sequence joins TRBV29-1 and TRBJ1-1; no clear D. The V and J ends lost 4 bases and 0 bases respectively, with 3 bases between them. Germline values: CDR1 SQVTM, CDR2 ANQGSEA. The CDR3 loop spans 11 amino acids.